This T cell receptor beta chain is from a study of response to subunit inactivated influenza vaccine. The germline V gene encodes CDR1 SGHTA and CDR2 FQGNSA. V was shortened by 5 bases and J by 8 bases, with 15 bases between the two germline ends. CDR3 length: 13 amino acids. Study observations and caveats: Each seasonal flu vaccination may recruit only limited new T cells, authors suggested.

TCRdb reanalysed the RT-PCR reads using MiXCR and keeps one entry per CDR3 protein. The sample records 400,000 to 650,000 distinct CDR3 sequences, less than 7.5% being singletons. Only a few counts were recorded for this clonotype. As yet, its antigen is unknown. This clonotype was sampled from a man aged 50 to 75 who received an inactivated influenza vaccine. Sequencing used PBMCs from blood, obtained around 2 years after vaccination. The gene calls are TRBV7-2 and TRBJ1-1; D gene uncertain. The CDR3 is CASSRESVVEAFF. For the CDR3, the DNA is TGTGCCAGCAGCCGCGAGTCGGTAGTAGAAGCTTTCTTT. The full variable domain, with the rest looked up from reference TRBV7-2 and TRBJ1-1, is GAGVSQSPSNKVTEKGKDVELRCDPISGHTALYWYRQSLGQGLEFLIYFQGNSAPDKSGLPSDRFSAERTGGSVSTLTIQRTQQEDSAVYLCASSRESVVEAFFGQGTRLTVV.